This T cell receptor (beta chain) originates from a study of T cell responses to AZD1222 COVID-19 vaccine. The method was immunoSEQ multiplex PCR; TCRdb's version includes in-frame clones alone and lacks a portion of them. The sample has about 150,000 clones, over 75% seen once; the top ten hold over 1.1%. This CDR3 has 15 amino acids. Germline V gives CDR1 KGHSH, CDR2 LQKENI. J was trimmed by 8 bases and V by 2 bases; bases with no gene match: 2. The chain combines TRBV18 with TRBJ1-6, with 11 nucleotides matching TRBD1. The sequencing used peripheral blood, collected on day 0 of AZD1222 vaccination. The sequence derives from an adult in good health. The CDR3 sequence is CASSPGQGAHSPLHF. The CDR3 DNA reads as TGTGCCAGCTCACCAGGACAGGGGGCTCATTCACCCCTCCACTTT. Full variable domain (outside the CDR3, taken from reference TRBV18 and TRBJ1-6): NAGVMQNPRHLVRRRGQEARLRCSPMKGHSHVYWYRQLPEEGLKFMVYLQKENIIDESGMPKERFSAEFPKEGPSILRIQQVVRGDSAAYFCASSPGQGAHSPLHFGNGTRLTVT.